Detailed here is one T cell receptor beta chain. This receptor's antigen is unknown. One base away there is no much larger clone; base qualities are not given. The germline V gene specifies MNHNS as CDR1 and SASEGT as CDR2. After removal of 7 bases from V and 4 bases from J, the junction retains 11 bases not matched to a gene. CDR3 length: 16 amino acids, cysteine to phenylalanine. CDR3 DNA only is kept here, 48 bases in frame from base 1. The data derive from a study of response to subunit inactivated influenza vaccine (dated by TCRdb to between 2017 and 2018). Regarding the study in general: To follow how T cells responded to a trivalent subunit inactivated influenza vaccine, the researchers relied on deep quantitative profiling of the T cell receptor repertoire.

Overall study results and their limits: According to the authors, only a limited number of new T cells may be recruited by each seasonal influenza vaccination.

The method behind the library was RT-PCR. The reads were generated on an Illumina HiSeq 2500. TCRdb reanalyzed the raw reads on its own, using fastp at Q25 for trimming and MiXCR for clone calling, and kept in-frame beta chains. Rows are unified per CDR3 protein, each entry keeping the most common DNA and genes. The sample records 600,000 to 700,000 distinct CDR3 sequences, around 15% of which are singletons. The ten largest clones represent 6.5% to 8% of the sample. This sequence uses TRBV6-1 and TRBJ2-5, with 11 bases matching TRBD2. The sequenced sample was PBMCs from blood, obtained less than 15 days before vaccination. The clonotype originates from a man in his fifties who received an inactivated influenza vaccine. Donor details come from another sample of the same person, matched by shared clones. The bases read TGTGCCAGCACCCGACTGGGTGGACTAGCGGGAGAGACCCAGTACTTC. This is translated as CASTRLGGLAGETQYF.